These 15 T cell receptor beta chains share one sample of origin, sequenced in a study of blood T cells in healthy people across ages. Sample-barcoded 5' priming and a J-beta primer mix drove a second PCR of roughly 6 to 12 cycles. MiXCR was run by TCRdb on the 5' RACE reads, yielding one entry per CDR3 protein. The sample has roughly 1 million distinct CDR3 sequences; roughly 24% are singletons. The same data also contributed to another study, on T cells of mothers and their children.

The sequenced sample was blood. The receptors come from a girl aged 2 to 10 in good health.

J is TRBJ1-2 and V is TRBV6-5, with no clear D. V lost 7 bases, J lost 4 bases, and 19 bases lay in between. In germline, CDR1 is MNHEY, CDR2 SVGAGI. There are 15 residues in the CDR3. CDR3 amino acids: CASTPGTPSSYGYTF. DNA of the CDR3: TGTGCCAGCACCCCAGGAACCCCTTCTTCCTATGGCTACACCTTC.

The V gene is TRBV7-2, the J gene TRBJ2-4; tentative D call: TRBD2 (6 bases). This CDR3 spans 16 amino acids. Trimming took off 5 bases at V and 3 bases at J, with 17 bases between the two ends. Germline CDR1 reads SGHTA; CDR2 reads FQGNSA. CDR3 DNA sequence: TGTGCCAGCAGCCCAACGACTAGTTCGGGCAAAAACATTCAGTACTTC. The encoded protein is CASSPTTSSGKNIQYF.

V usage is TRBV19 and J usage is TRBJ2-4, with 8 bases matching TRBD1. Germline V CDR1 and CDR2: LNHDA, SQIVND (reference sequence). This CDR3 is built from 14 residues. The V and J ends lost 5 bases and 3 bases, in that order; junction bases with no gene match: 3. The CDR3 spells CASSDGQGKNIQYF. CDR3 nucleotide sequence: TGTGCCAGTAGTGATGGACAGGGCAAAAACATTCAGTACTTC.

Only a few counts were recorded for this clonotype. The chain carries TRBV7-2 and TRBJ1-1; 8 nucleotides agree with TRBD1. The germline gives CDR1 SGHTA, CDR2 FQGNSA. The trim removed 1 base at V and 0 bases at J, leaving 1 base unmatched. The CDR3 runs to 15 residues. The CDR3 region has the DNA TGTGCCAGCAGCTTAGGCAGGGGGCTGAACACTGAAGCTTTCTTT. This sequence encodes CASSLGRGLNTEAFF.

A few counts support this clonotype. V and J are TRBV7-3 and TRBJ2-3; TRBD1 is a possible D gene (6 bases). Germline CDR1 is SGHTA and CDR2 is FQGTGA. V shed 2 bases and J shed 5 bases, with 14 bases lying between them. The CDR3 loop spans 15 amino acids. The CDR3 protein is CASSLRAQGRDTQYF. DNA of the CDR3: TGTGCCAGCAGCTTACGGGCGCAGGGGAGAGATACGCAGTATTTT.

This clonotype was recorded a few times. The J gene is TRBJ2-5, the V gene TRBV5-1; a weak D match, TRBD2 (6 bases). V lost 0 bases and J lost 1, with 10 bases in between. The germline V gene has CDR1 SGHRS and CDR2 YFSETQ. The CDR3 covers 15 residues. The CDR3 region is CASSLAGEPQETQYF. DNA of the CDR3: TGCGCCAGCAGCTTGGCGGGGGAGCCCCAAGAGACCCAGTACTTC. The entire variable domain, with the rest obtained from reference TRBV5-1 and TRBJ2-5, is as follows: KAGVTQTPRYLIKTRGQQVTLSCSPISGHRSVSWYQQTPGQGLQFLFEYFSETQRNKGNFPGRFSGRQFSNSRSEMNVSTLELGDSALYLCASSLAGEPQETQYFGPGTRLLVL.

The J gene is TRBJ2-2, the V gene TRBV29-1; D is perhaps TRBD2 (6 bases). The CDR3 covers 11 residues. CDR1 and CDR2 (germline): SQVTM, ANQGSEA. Trimming shortened V by 6 bases and J by 13 bases, and 15 bases separated the two germline ends. The CDR3 DNA reads TGCAGCGTCCATACTCTAGCGAGGCTGTTTTTT. It yields the protein CSVHTLARLFF.

The V gene is TRBV3-1, the J gene TRBJ2-3; 7 positions match TRBD1. V lost 6 bases, J lost 2 bases, and 8 bases stayed unmatched. CDR3 length: 15 amino acids. Per the germline V gene, CDR1 is LGHDT and CDR2 is YNNKEL (reference sequence). The CDR3 loop reads CASRPGQTLTDTQYF. The CDR3 region has the DNA TGTGCCAGCAGGCCGGGACAGACACTCACAGATACGCAGTATTTT.

This clonotype was seen a handful of times. The V gene is TRBV12-3 or TRBV12-4, the J gene TRBJ1-6; D is unresolved. CDR3 size: 15 residues. The ends were cut back, 7 bases at V and 7 bases at J, with 17 bases in the middle. The CDR3 coding sequence is TGTGCCAGCACCATATCCGGACGGGTAAATTCACCCCTCCACTTT. Translation: CASTISGRVNSPLHF.

This rearrangement joins TRBV20-1 to TRBJ1-1; 7 nucleotides line up with TRBD1. The CDR3 spans 14 residues. Germline V gives CDR1 DFQATT, CDR2 SNEGSKA (reference sequence). The J segment lost 0 bases and the V segment lost 6 bases, leaving 7 bases of the junction unmatched. CDR3 coding DNA: TGCAGTGCCCAGGACAGGCGGATGAACACTGAAGCTTTCTTT. It yields the protein CSAQDRRMNTEAFF.

This clonotype was counted a few times. V is TRBV27 and J is TRBJ1-3, with D unresolved. Trimming shortened V by 4 bases and J by 0 bases, and 7 bases separated the two germline ends. CDR1 and CDR2 (germline): MNHEY, SMNVEV (reference sequence). There are 14 residues in the CDR3. The CDR3 coding sequence is TGTGCCAGCAGTTCGCCCCTCTCTGGAAACACCATATATTTT. Its translation: CASSSPLSGNTIYF.

The chain links TRBV29-1 to TRBJ1-1; maybe TRBD1 (5 bases). Germline-derived CDR1 and CDR2 are SQVTM and ANQGSEA. V was trimmed by 7 bases and J by 0 bases, leaving 12 bases between them. The CDR3 consists of 13 residues. As DNA, the CDR3 is TGCAGCGCTGAGACAGACTTGAACACTGAAGCTTTCTTT. As protein: CSAETDLNTEAFF.

This clonotype has a handful of counts. The genes are TRBV6-5 and TRBJ2-1, with 8 bases fitting TRBD1. Germline-derived CDR1 and CDR2 are MNHEY and SVGAGI. The length of the CDR3 is 15 residues. V lost 6 bases and J lost 0; bases outside the gene matches: 4. This CDR3 is CASRIDRGSYNEQFF. In DNA, the CDR3 is TGTGCCAGCAGGATCGACAGGGGCTCCTACAATGAGCAGTTCTTC.

This chain links TRBV27 with TRBJ2-3; D ambiguous. The germline V and J ends were trimmed by 2 bases and 2 bases, with 8 bases remaining between them. This CDR3 is 14 amino acids long. The germline gives CDR1 MNHEY, CDR2 SMNVEV (reference sequence). The CDR3 loop reads CASSLTSFTDTQYF. Here the CDR3 DNA reads TGTGCCAGCAGTTTAACCTCTTTCACAGATACGCAGTATTTT.

The chain is built from TRBV12-3 or TRBV12-4 and TRBJ2-3; 9 nucleotides align to TRBD2. The CDR3 loop spans 15 amino acids. V lost 7 bases to trimming and J lost 13 bases; unmatched junction nucleotides: 18. The CDR3, as DNA: TGTGCCAGCAAGGTTGGTAGCGGGAGAGTGGATGCGGAGTATTTT. Translation gives CASKVGSGRVDAEYF.